The subject of this entry is one T cell receptor beta chain. The data were produced by immunoSEQ multiplex PCR, yet TCRdb's version contains in-frame clones alone and is incomplete. The sample has 350,000 to 500,000 clones, roughly 88% seen once. The sample comes from a study of blood T cell repertoires in COVID-19. Background on the study: Spain, Italy and the United States supplied samples that represented acute and convalescent COVID-19.

Germline V gives CDR1 MNHEY, CDR2 SMNVEV (reference sequence). The CDR3 has 13 residues. Unmatched junction bases numbered 1, after V lost 4 bases and J lost 2 bases. This sequence was found in a woman aged 18-30 years who had been exposed to COVID-19. This chain uses TRBV27 with TRBJ1-2, with 7 bases fitting TRBD1. Material for sequencing was PBMCs or T cells enriched from blood (not recorded which). CDR3 amino acids: CASSWDRNYGYTF. In DNA form, the CDR3 reads TGTGCCAGCAGTTGGGACAGAAACTATGGCTACACCTTC.